Following are 11 T cell receptor beta chains from one sample sequenced in a study of blood T cell repertoires in COVID-19 (dated by TCRdb to 2018 to 2020). To prepare the library, the immunoSEQ multiplex PCR assay was applied. Held by TCRdb, this immuneACCESS table contains in-frame sequences only and omits some clones. Under half of the omission traces to an unresolved V gene where checked; the cause of the rest is unknown. Present in this sample are 330,000 or so clones, around 90% of which were seen just once. 9.9% of the sample comes from the top ten. Specimen: peripheral blood. These receptors all come from a man aged 25 to 40 with COVID-19, enrolled during active disease.

This sequence joins TRBV9 and TRBJ1-1; D is possibly TRBD1 (5 bases). The germline gives CDR1 SGDLS, CDR2 YYNGEE. Between the trimmed V and J ends, which lost 1 base and 3 bases, there was a span of 7 bases. The CDR3 consists of 13 residues. CDR3 loop: CASSVRRDTEAFF. DNA of the CDR3: TGTGCCAGCAGCGTACGCAGGGACACTGAAGCTTTCTTT.

J is TRBJ2-3 and V is TRBV6-1; maybe TRBD2 (5 bases). Germline V gene sequence: CDR1 MNHNS, CDR2 SASEGT. CDR3 length: 17 residues. V was clipped by 4 bases and J by 1 base, with 18 bases between them. CDR3: CASSAMSGLPRTDTQYF. CDR3 nucleotides: TGTGCCAGCAGTGCTATGAGTGGACTGCCACGCACAGATACGCAGTATTTT.

This clone was seen more than once but under ten times. The chain couples TRBV11-2 to TRBJ1-5; 8 bases align to TRBD1. This CDR3 has 15 residues. The junction had 10 bases not matched to a gene; V was cut back by 5 bases and J by 7 bases. CDR1 and CDR2 (germline): SGHAT, FQNNGV. CDR3 in DNA: TGTGCCAGCAGCCCGACAGGGGTTTCACGCCAGCCCCAGCATTTT. Its translation is CASSPTGVSRQPQHF.

In its sample, this clone was seen a few times. The chain uses TRBV7-9 and TRBJ1-2; no definite D call. The CDR3 spans 14 residues. The V gene lost 5 bases and the J gene lost 3 bases, with 13 bases spanning the gap. CDR1 SEHNR and CDR2 FQNEAQ come from the germline V gene (reference sequence). CDR3 sequence: CASSPPGVDYGYTF. The DNA of the CDR3 is TGTGCCAGCAGCCCTCCGGGAGTAGACTATGGCTACACCTTC.

The chain joins TRBV5-1 to TRBJ1-4; TRBD1 aligns across 11 bases. CDR1 is SGHRS, CDR2 YFSETQ, per germline. The ends lost 0 bases at V and 3 bases at J; junction bases unmatched: 4. This CDR3 is 17 amino acids long. CDR3 sequence (DNA): TGCGCCAGCAGCTTGGTGGGACAGGGGGTTTCTAATGAAAAACTGTTTTTT. It encodes CASSLVGQGVSNEKLFF.

This CDR3 is CAAGTGRQPQHF. The CDR3 DNA sequence: TGTGCCGCCGGGACAGGGAGGCAGCCCCAGCATTTT. This chain uses TRBV19 with TRBJ1-5, with 9 bases fitting TRBD1. The trim removed 11 bases at V and 7 bases at J, leaving 6 bases unmatched. Germline assignment: CDR1 LNHDA and CDR2 SQIVND (reference sequence). The CDR3 is 12 residues long.

The chain couples TRBV2 to TRBJ2-7; D unclear. Deletions cut 8 bases from V and 1 base from J, with 15 bases between. Germline V gene sequence: CDR1 SNHLY, CDR2 FYNNEI. The CDR3 is 14 amino acids. CDR3 loop: CASAVTNSSYEQYF. DNA of the CDR3: TGTGCCAGCGCCGTTACGAACAGTTCCTACGAGCAGTACTTC.

V and J are TRBV6-5 and TRBJ2-2; D unclear. Per germline, CDR1 MNHEY and CDR2 SVGAGI. The CDR3 has 11 residues. V lost 7 bases to trimming and J lost 6 bases, with 6 bases between them. CDR3: CASIYSGELFF. The CDR3 nucleotides are TGTGCCAGCATCTACTCCGGGGAGCTGTTTTTT.

CDR3 residues: CASSFLLEGEQFF. The CDR3 bases are TGCGCCAGCAGCTTTCTACTGGAGGGTGAGCAGTTCTTC. The rearrangement joins TRBV5-1 to TRBJ2-1; a possible D gene is TRBD2 (6 bases). CDR1 and CDR2 from the germline V gene are SGHRS and YFSETQ. The V end was cut by 2 bases, the J end by 9 bases, with 12 bases between. This CDR3 has 13 residues. Supplemented by reference TRBV5-1 and TRBJ2-1, the full variable domain reads KAGVTQTPRYLIKTRGQQVTLSCSPISGHRSVSWYQQTPGQGLQFLFEYFSETQRNKGNFPGRFSGRQFSNSRSEMNVSTLELGDSALYLCASSFLLEGEQFFGPGTRLTVL.

The chain is built from TRBV29-1 and TRBJ1-4; TRBD1 is a possible D gene (5 bases). V lost 4 bases, J lost 7 bases, and 13 bases lay in between. CDR1 and CDR2 (germline): SQVTM, ANQGSEA. CDR3 length: 13 residues. CDR3 residues: CSVGAQGGEKLFF. The CDR3 DNA reads TGCAGCGTTGGGGCGCAGGGAGGTGAAAAACTGTTTTTT.

J is TRBJ2-7 and V is TRBV6-5; a weak D match, TRBD2 (5 bases). CDR1 is MNHEY and CDR2 is SVGAGI in the germline V gene. The CDR3 totals 14 residues. V shed 6 bases and J shed 5 bases, with 17 bases lying between them. The CDR3 DNA reads TGTGCCAGCAGCGCTACTAGAATCAGCGACGAGCAGTACTTC. Its protein is CASSATRISDEQYF.